This TCR beta chain was identified during a study of CD8 T cells in Susac syndrome. The CDR3 contains 14 residues. Germline lookup yields CDR1 SEHNR and CDR2 FQNEAQ (reference sequence). V was pared by 5 bases and J by 4 bases, with 14 bases between. Reverse transcription of about 0.5 to 1 ug RNA used random hexamers. TCRdb itself ran the immunoSEQ multiplex PCR reads through MiXCR, one entry per CDR3 protein. The top ten clones hold around 0.087% of a sample with approximately 110,000 distinct CDR3 sequences, 90% to 95% of them seen once. Sequencing of TCR beta, carried out with a high-throughput approach, was applied to CD8+ and CD4+ T cells from the blood.

The sequence was obtained from a human donor in good health. This chain uses TRBV7-9 with TRBJ1-2; D uncertain. Sequencing was done on a sample of CD4+ T cells from PBMCs. CDR3 nucleotides: TGTGCCAGCAGCCTGGAGAGGCTTACCTATGGCTACACCTTC. Protein sequence: CASSLERLTYGYTF.